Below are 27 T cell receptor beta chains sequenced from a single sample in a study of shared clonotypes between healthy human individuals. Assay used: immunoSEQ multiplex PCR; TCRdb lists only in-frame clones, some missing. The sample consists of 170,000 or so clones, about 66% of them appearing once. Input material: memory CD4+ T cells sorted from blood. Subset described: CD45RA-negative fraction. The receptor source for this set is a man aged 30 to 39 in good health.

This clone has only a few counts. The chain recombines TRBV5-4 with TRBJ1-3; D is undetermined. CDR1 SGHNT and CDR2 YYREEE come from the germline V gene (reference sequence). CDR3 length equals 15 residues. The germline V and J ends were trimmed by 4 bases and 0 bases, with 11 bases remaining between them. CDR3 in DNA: TGTGCCAGCAGCGGAGACGGCCTCTCTGGAAACACCATATATTTT. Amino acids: CASSGDGLSGNTIYF.

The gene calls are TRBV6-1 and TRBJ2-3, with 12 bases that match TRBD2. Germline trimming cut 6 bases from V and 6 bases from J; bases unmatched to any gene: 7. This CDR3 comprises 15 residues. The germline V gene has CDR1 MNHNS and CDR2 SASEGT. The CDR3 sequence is CASRPGTSGWDTQYF. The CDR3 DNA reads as TGTGCCAGCAGGCCCGGGACTAGCGGGTGGGATACGCAGTATTTT.

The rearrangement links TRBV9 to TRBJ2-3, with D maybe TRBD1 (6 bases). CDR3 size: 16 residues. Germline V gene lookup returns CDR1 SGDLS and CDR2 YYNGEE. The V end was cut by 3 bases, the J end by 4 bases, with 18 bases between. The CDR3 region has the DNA TGTGCCAGCAGCGACCTGGCGGGCGAGGGGGCAGATACGCAGTATTTT. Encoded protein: CASSDLAGEGADTQYF.

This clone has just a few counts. CDR3 protein: CASSPPIVAAEQYF. Here the CDR3 DNA reads TGTGCCAGCTCACCACCGATTGTGGCGGCCGAGCAGTACTTC. J is TRBJ2-7 and V is TRBV18, with no clear D. Germline assignment: CDR1 KGHSH and CDR2 LQKENI. This CDR3 is built from 14 residues. V lost 0 bases to trimming and J lost 6 bases, with 12 bases between them.

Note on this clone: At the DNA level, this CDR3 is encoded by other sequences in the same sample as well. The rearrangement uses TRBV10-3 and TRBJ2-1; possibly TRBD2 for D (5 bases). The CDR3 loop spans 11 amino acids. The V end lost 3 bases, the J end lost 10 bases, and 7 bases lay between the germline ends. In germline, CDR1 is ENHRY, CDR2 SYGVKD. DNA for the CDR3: TGTGCCATCAGTGAACTAGACGAGCAGTTCTTC. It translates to CAISELDEQFF.

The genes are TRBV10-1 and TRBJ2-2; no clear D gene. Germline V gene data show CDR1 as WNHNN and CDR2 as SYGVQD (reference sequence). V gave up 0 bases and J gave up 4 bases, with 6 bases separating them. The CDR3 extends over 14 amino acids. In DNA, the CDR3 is TGCGCCAGCAGTGAGTCGTGGCGCACCGGGGAGCTGTTTTTT. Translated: CASSESWRTGELFF.

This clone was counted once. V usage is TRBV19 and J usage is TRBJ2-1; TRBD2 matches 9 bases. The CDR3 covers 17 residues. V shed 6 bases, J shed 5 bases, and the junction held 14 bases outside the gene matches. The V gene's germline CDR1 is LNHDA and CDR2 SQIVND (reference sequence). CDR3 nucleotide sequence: TGTGCCAGTAGGAGTATCAGCGGGAGGCCGGGGGACAATGAGCAGTTCTTC. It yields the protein CASRSISGRPGDNEQFF.

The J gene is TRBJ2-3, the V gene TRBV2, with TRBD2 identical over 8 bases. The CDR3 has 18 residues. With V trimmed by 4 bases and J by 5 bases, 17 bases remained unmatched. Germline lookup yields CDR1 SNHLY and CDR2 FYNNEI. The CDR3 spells CASSAQSETSALLDTQYF. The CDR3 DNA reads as TGTGCCAGCAGTGCCCAATCCGAGACTAGCGCGCTGCTAGATACGCAGTATTTT.

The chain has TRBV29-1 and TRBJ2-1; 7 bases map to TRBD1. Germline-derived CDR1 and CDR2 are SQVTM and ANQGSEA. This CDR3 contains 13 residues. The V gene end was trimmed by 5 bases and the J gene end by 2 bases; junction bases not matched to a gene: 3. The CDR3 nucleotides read TGCAGCGTTTCCAGGGGGACCTACAATGAGCAGTTCTTC. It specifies CSVSRGTYNEQFF.

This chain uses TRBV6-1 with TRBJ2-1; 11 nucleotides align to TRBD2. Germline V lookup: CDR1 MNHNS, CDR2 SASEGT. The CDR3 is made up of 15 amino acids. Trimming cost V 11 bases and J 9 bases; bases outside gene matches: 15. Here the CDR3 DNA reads TGTGCCGCCCGGGGAGATAGCGGGAGGGCCGGTGAGCAGTTCTTC. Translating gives CAARGDSGRAGEQFF.

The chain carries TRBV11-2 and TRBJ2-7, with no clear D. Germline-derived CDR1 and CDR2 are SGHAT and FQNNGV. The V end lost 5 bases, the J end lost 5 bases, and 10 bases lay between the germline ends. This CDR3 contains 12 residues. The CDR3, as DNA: TGTGCCAGCAGCCCCGCTTTCAACGAGCAGTACTTC. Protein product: CASSPAFNEQYF.

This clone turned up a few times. The CDR3 here is CASSETSGLYEQYF. CDR3 in DNA: TGTGCCAGCAGCGAAACTAGCGGGCTTTACGAGCAGTACTTC. The chain is built from TRBV7-6 and TRBJ2-7; 9 bases are a match to TRBD2. V was clipped by 5 bases and J by 4 bases; unmatched bases: 6. This CDR3 region has 14 residues. Germline values: CDR1 SGHVS, CDR2 FNYEAQ.

The CDR3 DNA follows: TGTGCCAGCAGTTTCCCGGGGTACGAGCAGTACTTC. Its translation: CASSFPGYEQYF. The gene calls are TRBV28 and TRBJ2-7; possibly TRBD2 for D (5 bases). This CDR3 region has 12 residues. Per germline, CDR1 MDHEN and CDR2 SYDVKM. V lost 3 bases and J 4 bases, leaving 7 bases between the germline ends.

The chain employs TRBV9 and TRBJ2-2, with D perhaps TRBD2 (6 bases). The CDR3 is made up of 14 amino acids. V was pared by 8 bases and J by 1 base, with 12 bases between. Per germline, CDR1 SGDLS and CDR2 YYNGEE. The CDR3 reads CASWGLQNTGELFF. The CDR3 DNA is TGTGCCAGTTGGGGACTCCAGAACACCGGGGAGCTGTTTTTT.

The CDR3 nucleotides read TGTGCCAGCAGACCTAGACAGGGAAGGGGCACAGATACGCAGTATTTT. The encoded protein is CASRPRQGRGTDTQYF. V and J are TRBV7-9 and TRBJ2-3, with 7 bases fitting TRBD1. CDR3 length: 16 amino acids. The germline CDR1 and CDR2 sequences are SEHNR and FQNEAQ (reference sequence). V lost 6 bases, J lost 1 base, and 10 bases stayed unmatched.

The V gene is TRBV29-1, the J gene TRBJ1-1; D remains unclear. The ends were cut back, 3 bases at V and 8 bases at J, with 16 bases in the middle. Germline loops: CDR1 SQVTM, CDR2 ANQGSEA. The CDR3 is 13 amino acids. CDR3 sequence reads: CSVDPETVQEAFF. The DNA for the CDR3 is TGCAGCGTTGACCCCGAAACTGTTCAGGAAGCTTTCTTT.

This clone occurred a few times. The CDR3: CASSFSLEGYTF. CDR3 DNA: TGTGCCAGCAGCTTTTCACTTGAGGGCTACACCTTC. The rearrangement links TRBV7-2 to TRBJ1-2; D is uncertain. Trimming pared 3 bases from V and 8 bases from J, leaving 10 bases between. Germline CDR1 SGHTA, CDR2 FQGNSA. This CDR3 has 12 amino acids.

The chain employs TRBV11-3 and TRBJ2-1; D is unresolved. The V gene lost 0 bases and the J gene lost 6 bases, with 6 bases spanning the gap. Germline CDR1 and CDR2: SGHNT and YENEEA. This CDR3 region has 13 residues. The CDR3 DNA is TGTGCCAGCAGCTTAGAAGGGTTCAATGAGCAGTTCTTC. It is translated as CASSLEGFNEQFF.

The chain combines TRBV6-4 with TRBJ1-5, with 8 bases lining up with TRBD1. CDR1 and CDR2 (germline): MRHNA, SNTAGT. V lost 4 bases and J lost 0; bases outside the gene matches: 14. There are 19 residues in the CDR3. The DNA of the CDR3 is TGTGCCAGCAGTGGGGGAGGACAGGGACGATCTTATAGCAATCAGCCCCAGCATTTT. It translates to CASSGGGQGRSYSNQPQHF.

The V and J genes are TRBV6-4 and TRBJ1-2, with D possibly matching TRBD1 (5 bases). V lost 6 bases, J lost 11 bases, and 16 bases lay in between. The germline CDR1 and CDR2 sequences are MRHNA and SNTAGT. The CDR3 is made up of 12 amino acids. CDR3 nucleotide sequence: TGTGCCAGCAGGGAAAACAGGTTCGGGTACACCTTC. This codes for CASRENRFGYTF.

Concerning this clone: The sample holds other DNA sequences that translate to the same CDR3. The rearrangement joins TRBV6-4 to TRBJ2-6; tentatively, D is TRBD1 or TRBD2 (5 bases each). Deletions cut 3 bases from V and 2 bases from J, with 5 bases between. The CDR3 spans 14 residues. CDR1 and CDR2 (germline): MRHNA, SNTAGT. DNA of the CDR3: TGTGCCAGCAGTGAGGGGGCTGGGGCCAACGTCCTGACTTTC. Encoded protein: CASSEGAGANVLTF.

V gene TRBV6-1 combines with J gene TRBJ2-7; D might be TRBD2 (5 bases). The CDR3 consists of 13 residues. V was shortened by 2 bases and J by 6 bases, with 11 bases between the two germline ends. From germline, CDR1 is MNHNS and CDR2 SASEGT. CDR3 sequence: CASSESGVGEQYF. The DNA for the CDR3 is TGTGCCAGCAGTGAATCCGGGGTAGGCGAGCAGTACTTC.

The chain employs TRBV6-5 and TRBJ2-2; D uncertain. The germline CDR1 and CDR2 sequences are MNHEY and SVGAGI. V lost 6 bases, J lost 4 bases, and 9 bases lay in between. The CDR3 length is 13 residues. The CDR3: CASRQYPTGELFF. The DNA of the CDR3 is TGTGCCAGCAGACAATATCCCACCGGGGAGCTGTTTTTT.

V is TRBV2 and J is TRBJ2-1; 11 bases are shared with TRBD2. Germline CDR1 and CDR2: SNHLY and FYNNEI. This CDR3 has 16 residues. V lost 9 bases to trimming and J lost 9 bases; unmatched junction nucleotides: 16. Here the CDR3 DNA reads TGTGCCAGGGAAGGGAGACTTAGCGGGAGGGAGGGTGAGCAGTTCTTC. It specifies CAREGRLSGREGEQFF.

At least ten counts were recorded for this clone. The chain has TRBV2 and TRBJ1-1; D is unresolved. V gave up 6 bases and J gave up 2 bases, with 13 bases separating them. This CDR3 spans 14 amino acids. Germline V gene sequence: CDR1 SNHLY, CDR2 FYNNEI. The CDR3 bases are TGTGCCAGCAGAGTAGACGGGCGAAACACTGAAGCTTTCTTT. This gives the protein CASRVDGRNTEAFF.

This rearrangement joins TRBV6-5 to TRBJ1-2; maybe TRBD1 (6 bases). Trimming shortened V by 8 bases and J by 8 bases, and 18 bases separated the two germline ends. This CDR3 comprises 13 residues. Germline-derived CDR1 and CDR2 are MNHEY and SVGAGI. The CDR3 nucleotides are TGTGCCAGCCGTACGGGGGGCTCGGGCGGCTACACCTTC. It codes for CASRTGGSGGYTF.

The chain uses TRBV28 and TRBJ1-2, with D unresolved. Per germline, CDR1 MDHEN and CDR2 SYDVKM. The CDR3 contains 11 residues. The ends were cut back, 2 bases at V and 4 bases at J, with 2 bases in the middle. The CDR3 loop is CASSLRYGYTF. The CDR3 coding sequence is TGTGCCAGCAGTTTACGCTATGGCTACACCTTC.